Sequencing of this T cell receptor (beta chain) was carried out in a study of T cells in Graves' hyperthyroidism and ophthalmopathy. This clonotype turned up a few times. The antigen is unknown. Study results and limitations: Researchers found most expanded thyroid clonotypes above 0.001 in blood as well.

Criteria for exclusion of patients were uncontrolled infection, other autoimmune disease, pregnancy or lactation. Amplification of TCR beta CDR3 regions was performed using RNA transcripts as template. First-round RT-PCR targeting the TCR CDR3 was performed with the HTBI primer set. One entry per CDR3 protein, called by TCRdb with MiXCR from the multiplex PCR reads. The sample holds 600,000 to 750,000 distinct CDR3 sequences; 15% to 20% are singletons and the top ten take roughly 16%. Input material: blood. The receptor comes from a man aged 50 to 59 with Graves' hyperthyroidism.

CDR3 sequence reads: CSASEGLAGGYEQYF. The CDR3 region has the DNA TGCAGTGCTAGCGAGGGACTAGCGGGCGGGTACGAGCAGTACTTC. The J gene is TRBJ2-7, the V gene TRBV20-1; the match to TRBD2 covers 12 bases. Germline V gene data show CDR1 as DFQATT and CDR2 as SNEGSKA (reference sequence). The CDR3 contains 15 residues. V lost 3 bases to trimming and J lost 4 bases; unmatched junction nucleotides: 7.